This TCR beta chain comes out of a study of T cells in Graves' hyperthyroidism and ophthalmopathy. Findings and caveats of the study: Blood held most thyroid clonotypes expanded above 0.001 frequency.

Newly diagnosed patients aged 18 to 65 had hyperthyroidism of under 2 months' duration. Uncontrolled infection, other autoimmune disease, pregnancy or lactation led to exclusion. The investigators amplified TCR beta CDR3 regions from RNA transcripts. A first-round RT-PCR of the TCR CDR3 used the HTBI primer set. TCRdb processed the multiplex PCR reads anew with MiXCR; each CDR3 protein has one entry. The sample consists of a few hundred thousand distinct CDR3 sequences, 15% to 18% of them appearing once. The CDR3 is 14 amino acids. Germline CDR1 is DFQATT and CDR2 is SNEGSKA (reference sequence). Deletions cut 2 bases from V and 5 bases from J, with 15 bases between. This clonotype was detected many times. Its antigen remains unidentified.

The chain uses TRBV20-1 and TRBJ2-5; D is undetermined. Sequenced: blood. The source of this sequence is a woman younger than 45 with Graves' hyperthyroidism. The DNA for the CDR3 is TGCAGTGCTAGACATGACTCCCGGCGGGAGACCCAGTACTTC. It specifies CSARHDSRRETQYF.